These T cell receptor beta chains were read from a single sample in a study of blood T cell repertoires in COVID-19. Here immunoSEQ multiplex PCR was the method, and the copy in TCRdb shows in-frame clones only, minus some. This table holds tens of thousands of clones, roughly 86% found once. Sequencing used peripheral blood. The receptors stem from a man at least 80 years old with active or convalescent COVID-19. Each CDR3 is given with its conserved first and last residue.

CASSLQGGNQPQHF | TRBJ1-5 | TRBV7-9
CASSRGGWGNTEAFF | TRBJ1-1 | TRBV19
CASTPGGAGNTIYF | TRBJ1-3 | TRBV6-6
CASSENRGAHEQYF | TRBJ2-7 | TRBV6-1
CASSYDAGGTDTQYF | TRBJ2-3 | TRBV6-2/TRBV6-3
CASSLVSFRETQYF | TRBJ2-5 | TRBV7-2
CASSFGGGGANIQYF | TRBJ2-4 | TRBV5-1
CASSTGQKETQYF | TRBJ2-5 | TRBV9
CASPRSGSGTDTQYF | TRBJ2-3 | TRBV30
CASSGLAGDVTGELFF | TRBJ2-2 | TRBV6-1
CASSLALMSGYTF | TRBJ1-2 | TRBV12-3/TRBV12-4
CASSRSGGTPYEQYF | TRBJ2-7 | TRBV7-8
CASSDVTGQETQYF | TRBJ2-5 | TRBV28
CASRGADSSYNEQFF | TRBJ2-1 | TRBV28
CASTLTSANTGELFF | TRBJ2-2 | TRBV19
CASSLEGGRTDTQYF | TRBJ2-3 | TRBV5-8
CASSGRPGTEKKNIQYF | TRBJ2-4 | TRBV9
CASSLQGRYNQPQHF | TRBJ1-5 | TRBV6-5
CASRATGRGNQPQHF | TRBJ1-5 | TRBV27
CASSFLDSRGGNTIYF | TRBJ1-3 | TRBV7-6
CASMRQGYNSPLHF | TRBJ1-6 | TRBV19
CASAGRIAGYNEQYF | TRBJ2-7 | TRBV4-1
CASSLDYTKQHF | TRBJ1-5 | TRBV28